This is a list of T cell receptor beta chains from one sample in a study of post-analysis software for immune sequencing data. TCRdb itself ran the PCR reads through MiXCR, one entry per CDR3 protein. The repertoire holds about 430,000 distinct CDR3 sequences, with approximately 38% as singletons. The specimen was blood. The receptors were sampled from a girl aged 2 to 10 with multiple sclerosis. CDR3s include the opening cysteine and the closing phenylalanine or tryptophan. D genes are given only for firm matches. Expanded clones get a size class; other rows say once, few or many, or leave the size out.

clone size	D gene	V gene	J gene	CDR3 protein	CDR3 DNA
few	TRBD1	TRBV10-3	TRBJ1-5	CAISGQGDDNQPQHF	TGTGCCATCTCGGGACAGGGGGACGACAATCAGCCCCAGCATTTT
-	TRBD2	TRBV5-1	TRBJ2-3	CASSLYSSGVNTDTQYF	TGCGCCAGCAGCTTGTATTCCAGCGGGGTTAACACAGATACGCAGTATTTT
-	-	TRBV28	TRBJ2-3	CASSSPQGPVRSDTQYF	TGTGCCAGCAGTTCACCCCAAGGGCCGGTTAGATCAGATACGCAGTATTTT
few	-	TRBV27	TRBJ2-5	CASSTHRTARETQYF	TGTGCCAGCAGTACCCACAGGACAGCCAGGGAGACCCAGTACTTC
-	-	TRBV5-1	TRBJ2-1	CASSAGSFNNEQFF	TGCGCCAGCAGCGCCGGGAGTTTCAACAATGAGCAGTTCTTC
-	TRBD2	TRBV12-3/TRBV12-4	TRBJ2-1	CASSPMPGLAGRETQFF	TGTGCCAGCAGTCCCATGCCGGGACTAGCGGGACGAGAGACCCAGTTCTTC
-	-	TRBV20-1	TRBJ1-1	CSAISVYAFF	TGCAGTGCTATCAGTGTCTACGCTTTCTTT
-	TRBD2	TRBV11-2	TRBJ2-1	CASRPSGRATNEQFF	TGTGCCAGCAGACCTAGCGGGAGGGCAACCAATGAGCAGTTCTTC
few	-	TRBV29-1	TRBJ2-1	CSVKGSKGAHSYNEQFF	TGCAGCGTGAAGGGGTCTAAGGGAGCCCACTCCTACAATGAGCAGTTCTTC
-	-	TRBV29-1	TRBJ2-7	CSVGPRLGTYGQYF	TGCAGCGTCGGACCAAGACTAGGAACCTACGGGCAGTACTTC
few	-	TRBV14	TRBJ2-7	CASSQEVRQRRDEQYF	TGTGCCAGCAGCCAAGAGGTTCGGCAGCGACGTGACGAGCAGTACTTC
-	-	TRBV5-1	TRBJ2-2	CASSFPGELFF	TGCGCCAGCAGCTTCCCCGGGGAGCTGTTTTTT
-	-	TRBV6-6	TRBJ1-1	CASMIGGGDGEAFF	TGTGCCAGCATGATAGGTGGAGGAGATGGGGAAGCTTTCTTT
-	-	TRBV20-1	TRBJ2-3	CSAPTAASTDTQYF	TGCAGTGCTCCGACCGCTGCTAGCACAGATACGCAGTATTTT
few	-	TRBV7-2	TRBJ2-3	CASSLEPTQYF	TGTGCCAGCAGCTTAGAACCCACGCAGTATTTT
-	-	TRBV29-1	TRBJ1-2	CSVGGINGYTF	TGCAGCGTTGGGGGGATTAATGGCTACACCTTC
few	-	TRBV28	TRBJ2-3	CASSLSFGDTQYF	TGTGCCAGCAGTTTGTCCTTCGGGGATACGCAGTATTTT
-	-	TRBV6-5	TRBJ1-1	CASKTVSEAFF	TGTGCCAGCAAAACTGTCTCTGAAGCTTTCTTT
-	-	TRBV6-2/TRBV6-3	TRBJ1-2	CASSTGPGYTF	TGTGCCAGCAGTACAGGCCCTGGCTACACCTTC
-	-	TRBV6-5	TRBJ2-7	CASRRQDSEQYF	TGTGCCAGCAGAAGACAGGATTCCGAGCAGTACTTC
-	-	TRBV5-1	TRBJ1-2	CASSLGYTGGDGYTF	TGCGCCAGCAGCTTGGGCTATACTGGCGGAGATGGCTACACCTTC
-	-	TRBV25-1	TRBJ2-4	CASTTVKGVLAKNIQYF	TGTGCCAGCACCACGGTCAAAGGGGTCCTAGCCAAAAACATTCAGTACTTC
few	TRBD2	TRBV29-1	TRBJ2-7	CSVEPSGNYNEQYF	TGCAGCGTTGAACCTAGCGGGAACTACAATGAGCAGTACTTC
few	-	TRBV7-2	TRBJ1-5	CASSSGPRGNQPQHF	TGTGCCAGCAGCTCCGGACCTAGGGGCAATCAGCCCCAGCATTTT
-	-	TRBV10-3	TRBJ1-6	CAISLDPNSPLHF	TGTGCCATCAGCCTTGACCCTAATTCACCCCTCCACTTT
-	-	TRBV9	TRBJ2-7	CASSPRARVSLEQYF	TGTGCCAGCAGCCCAAGGGCCAGGGTTTCTCTCGAGCAGTACTTC
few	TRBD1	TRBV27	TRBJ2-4	CASSFRQGAAKNIQYF	TGTGCCAGCAGTTTCCGACAGGGGGCGGCCAAAAACATTCAGTACTTC
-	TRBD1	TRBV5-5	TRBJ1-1	CASSLLLRPGTGDNTEAFF	TGTGCCAGCAGCTTGCTCTTGCGGCCCGGGACAGGCGACAACACTGAAGCTTTCTTT
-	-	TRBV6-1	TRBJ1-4	CASSRGRQLNEKLFF	TGTGCCAGCAGTCGCGGAAGACAGCTGAATGAAAAACTGTTTTTT
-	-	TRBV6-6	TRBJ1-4	CASGPDVVDEKLFF	TGTGCCAGCGGCCCGGACGTAGTGGATGAAAAACTGTTTTTT
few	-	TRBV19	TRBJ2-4	CASSTLIQTGGVQYF	TGTGCCAGTAGTACCCTAATACAGACAGGAGGAGTGCAGTACTTC
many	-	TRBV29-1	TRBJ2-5	CSVEDGPQETQYF	TGCAGCGTTGAAGACGGACCCCAAGAGACCCAGTACTTC
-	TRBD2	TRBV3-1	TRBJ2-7	CASSAAGLAHEQYF	TGTGCCAGCAGCGCGGCGGGACTAGCACACGAGCAGTACTTC
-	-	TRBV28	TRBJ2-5	CASKGYQETQYF	TGTGCCAGCAAGGGGTACCAAGAGACCCAGTACTTC
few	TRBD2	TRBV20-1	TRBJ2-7	CRDHRSGVPYEQYF	TGCAGAGATCACCGAAGCGGGGTACCCTACGAGCAGTACTTC
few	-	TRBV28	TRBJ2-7	CAGTSHGVLYEQYF	TGTGCCGGCACCTCTCACGGAGTTCTCTACGAGCAGTACTTC
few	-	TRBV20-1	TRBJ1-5	CSVRWGNQPQHF	TGCAGTGTAAGGTGGGGCAATCAGCCCCAGCATTTT
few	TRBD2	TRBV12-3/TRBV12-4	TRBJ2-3	CASSKTSGPIGTDTQYF	TGTGCCAGCAGCAAGACTAGCGGACCTATCGGAACAGATACGCAGTATTTT
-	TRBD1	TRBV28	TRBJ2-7	CASGTDSGTGGTGQYF	TGTGCCAGCGGTACAGACTCCGGGACAGGGGGGACCGGGCAGTACTTC
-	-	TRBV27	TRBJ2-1	CASKFMGARHRFEQFF	TGTGCCAGCAAGTTCATGGGGGCCCGACACCGGTTTGAGCAGTTCTTC
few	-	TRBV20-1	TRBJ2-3	CSATSYGGTTDTQYF	TGCAGTGCCACCAGTTACGGGGGGACAACAGATACGCAGTATTTT
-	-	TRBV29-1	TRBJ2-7	CSVERGGTYEQYF	TGCAGCGTTGAAAGAGGGGGAACCTACGAGCAGTACTTC